Below, 10 T cell receptor beta chains from the same sample are listed, as sequenced in a study of cytomegalovirus exposure and HLA in healthy donors. PCR amplification relied on 60 Vbeta primers (plus 13 Jbeta primers). The repertoire was sequenced with immunoSEQ multiplex PCR; TCRdb's copy has only in-frame clones and lacks some. The sample includes about 130,000 clones, roughly 75% seen only once; the top ten take 4.8%. The specimen sequenced was PBMCs. All receptors derive from a man aged 30-40 years in good health.

V is TRBV28 and J is TRBJ2-5, with a tentative D call TRBD2 (7 bases). Germline CDR1 reads MDHEN; CDR2 reads SYDVKM. Trimming shortened V by 3 bases and J by 2 bases, and 28 bases separated the two germline ends. The CDR3 loop spans 20 amino acids. The chain's CDR3 is CASSFSWGSKEGGDQETQYF. In DNA, the CDR3 is TGTGCCAGCAGTTTTAGTTGGGGCTCGAAGGAAGGGGGGGATCAAGAGACCCAGTACTTC.

The rearrangement joins TRBV4-3 to TRBJ1-1; D is undetermined. The CDR3 spans 14 residues. Between the trimmed V and J ends, which lost 0 bases and 2 bases, there was a span of 7 bases. CDR1 and CDR2 (germline): LGHNA, YSLEER. The CDR3 sequence is CASSQDPPNTEAFF. The CDR3 DNA reads as TGCGCCAGCAGCCAAGACCCCCCAAACACTGAAGCTTTCTTT.

The genes are TRBV4-1 and TRBJ1-5; TRBD1 might be the D (6 bases). This CDR3 is 17 amino acids long. Germline CDR1 and CDR2: MGHRA and YSYEKL. Trimming took 0 bases from V and 4 from J, leaving 16 bases between them. The CDR3 region is CASSQDLLDRRNQPQHF. In DNA form, the CDR3 reads TGCGCCAGCAGCCAAGATCTGTTGGACAGAAGAAATCAGCCCCAGCATTTT.

The chain's CDR3 is CASSPPGTKYEQYF. The CDR3 nucleotides read TGTGCCAGCAGTCCCCCCGGGACAAAGTACGAGCAGTACTTC. This chain uses TRBV6-5 with TRBJ2-7, with a possible D match to TRBD1 (6 bases). The CDR3 runs to 14 residues. The V and J ends lost 5 bases and 4 bases respectively, with 15 bases between them. Germline lookup yields CDR1 MNHEY and CDR2 SVGAGI.

The chain employs TRBV7-6 and TRBJ2-1; tentatively, D is TRBD2 (6 bases). This CDR3 is built from 16 residues. Germline CDR1 reads SGHVS; CDR2 reads FNYEAQ. V lost 5 bases, J lost 5 bases, and 19 bases lay in between. DNA of the CDR3: TGTGCCAGCAGCCCTAATGGGGGGACTTTTAACAATGAGCAGTTCTTC. Its protein is CASSPNGGTFNNEQFF.

This chain connects TRBV28 to TRBJ1-5, with a possible D match to TRBD1 (5 bases). The CDR3 sequence is 12 residues long. CDR1 MDHEN and CDR2 SYDVKM come from the germline V gene. Trimming took 6 bases from V and 4 from J, leaving 7 bases between them. CDR3 in DNA: TGTGCCAGCAGCCAGGGTAATCAGCCCCAGCATTTT. Protein: CASSQGNQPQHF.

The chain uses TRBV11-3 and TRBJ2-7; D is unresolved. The CDR3 loop spans 13 amino acids. The V and J ends lost 5 bases and 1 base respectively, with 9 bases between them. Germline assignment: CDR1 SGHNT and CDR2 YENEEA. CDR3 loop: CASSARGSYEQYF. The CDR3 DNA is TGTGCCAGCAGCGCCCGAGGTTCCTACGAGCAGTACTTC. The complete variable domain, with remaining parts taken from reference TRBV11-3 and TRBJ2-7, reads EAGVVQSPRYKIIEKKQPVAFWCNPISGHNTLYWYLQNLGQGPELLIRYENEEAVDDSQLPKDRFSAERLKGVDSTLKIQPAELGDSAVYLCASSARGSYEQYFGPGTRLTVT.

This clone was found once. The gene calls are TRBV5-4 and TRBJ2-5; TRBD1 aligns across 10 bases. This CDR3 has 15 amino acids. CDR1 and CDR2 from the germline V gene are SGHNT and YYREEE (reference sequence). Trimming removed 4 bases from V and 4 bases from J; junction bases left unmatched: 7. The CDR3 bases are TGTGCCAGCAGCACCGGGACAGGGGTTGGAGAGACCCAGTACTTC. Its protein product is CASSTGTGVGETQYF.

This clone was recorded only once. The V gene is TRBV7-9, the J gene TRBJ1-4; D perhaps matches TRBD1 (6 bases). Germline CDR1 is SEHNR and CDR2 is FQNEAQ (reference sequence). V was cut by 5 bases and J by 3 bases, with 13 bases left in between. The CDR3 runs to 15 residues. The CDR3 coding sequence is TGTGCCAGCAGCCTCTTAGGGGGTCCTAATGAAAAACTGTTTTTT. Its protein is CASSLLGGPNEKLFF.

This CDR3 is CASSRSGTRARDNEQFF. The CDR3 DNA sequence: TGTGCCAGCAGCCGATCCGGGACTAGAGCACGGGACAATGAGCAGTTCTTC. This chain connects TRBV28 to TRBJ2-1; 8 bases fit TRBD2. The CDR3 length is 17 residues. J was trimmed by 5 bases and V by 6 bases; bases with no gene match: 15. The germline V gene has CDR1 MDHEN and CDR2 SYDVKM.